The following is a TCR beta chain sequence with its context. The PCR employed 60 Vbeta primers together with 13 Jbeta primers. Some clones are missing from TCRdb's copy, which holds only in-frame ones; the method was immunoSEQ multiplex PCR. The data show some 93,000 clones, just under 80% seen once. The ends were cut back, 8 bases at V and 3 bases at J, with 19 bases in the middle. The length of the CDR3 is 14 residues. Germline V gene lookup returns CDR1 SQVTM and CDR2 ANQGSEA. The data originate from a study of cytomegalovirus exposure and HLA in healthy donors. The rearrangement joins TRBV29-1 to TRBJ1-1; tentatively, D is TRBD1 (5 bases). The source material was PBMCs. The sequence was obtained from a woman aged 40 to 50 in good health and CMV-seronegative. The CDR3 loop reads CSSTRGTGHTEAFF. CDR3 nucleotides: TGCAGCTCCACCCGGGGGACGGGGCACACTGAAGCTTTCTTT.